Listed below are T cell receptor beta chains from one sample, sequenced in a study of blood T cell repertoires in COVID-19. Clones were read by immunoSEQ multiplex PCR, and TCRdb kept only the in-frame ones, dropping some. This table holds 110,000 to 150,000 clones, 80% found once. The sequenced material came from peripheral blood. The receptors here all came from a man aged 65-85 years who had recovered from COVID-19. CDR3s include the opening cysteine and the closing phenylalanine or tryptophan. A D gene is named only where the DNA matches it firmly. Expanded clones are given a class, and other clones once, few, many or no size at all.

CDR3	DNA	V	size	D	J
CAINAGASYYEQYF	TGTGCCATCAACGCGGGGGCCTCCTACTACGAGCAGTACTTC	TRBV10-3	.	.	TRBJ2-7
CASGTSEYNEQFF	TGTGCCAGTGGGACTAGCGAGTACAATGAGCAGTTCTTC	TRBV9	.	TRBD2	TRBJ2-1
CATSRFSQGYEQYF	TGTGCCACCAGCAGGTTTTCACAGGGCTACGAGCAGTACTTC	TRBV15	few	.	TRBJ2-7
CASSLSAAAPYEQYF	TGTGCCAGCAGTTTATCGGCGGCGGCCCCCTACGAGCAGTACTTC	TRBV28	.	.	TRBJ2-7
CASSPGMDEKLFF	TGTGCCAGCTCACCCGGGATGGATGAAAAACTGTTTTTT	TRBV18	.	.	TRBJ1-4
CASSLMRTDTQYF	TGTGCCAGCAGCTTAATGAGAACAGATACGCAGTATTTT	TRBV7-2	.	.	TRBJ2-3
CASSKGQVTTGELFF	TGTGCCAGCAGCAAGGGACAGGTGACCACCGGGGAGCTGTTTTTT	TRBV7-2	.	TRBD1	TRBJ2-2
CASSSLSGANVLTF	TGTGCCAGCAGCTCCCTTTCTGGGGCCAACGTCCTGACTTTC	TRBV7-9	.	.	TRBJ2-6
CASREVGGNTGELFF	TGCGCCAGCAGGGAGGTAGGAGGGAACACCGGGGAGCTGTTTTTT	TRBV5-1	.	.	TRBJ2-2
CARGQGENTGANVLTF	TGTGCCAGAGGACAGGGGGAGAACACTGGGGCCAACGTCCTGACTTTC	TRBV28	once	TRBD1	TRBJ2-6
CAIEAGEGREQYF	TGCGCCATCGAGGCGGGAGAAGGAAGGGAGCAGTACTTC	TRBV10-2	.	TRBD2	TRBJ2-7
CASSTTGYNQPQHF	TGTGCCAGTAGTACCACAGGGTACAATCAGCCCCAGCATTTT	TRBV19	once	.	TRBJ1-5
CASSEYRTGSGYTF	TGTGCCAGCAGTGAATATCGGACAGGCAGCGGCTACACCTTC	TRBV2	.	TRBD1	TRBJ1-2
CAGIFGLAPYNEQFF	TGTGCCGGGATCTTCGGACTAGCGCCATACAATGAGCAGTTCTTC	TRBV4-2	.	TRBD2	TRBJ2-1
CASSFPGEGGDTQYF	TGCGCCAGCAGCTTCCCGGGGGAGGGAGGTGATACGCAGTATTTT	TRBV5-1	.	TRBD2	TRBJ2-3
CASSPAGSSYEQYF	TGTGCCAGCTCACCAGCGGGTAGCTCCTACGAGCAGTACTTC	TRBV18	.	.	TRBJ2-7
CASSAYQETQYF	TGTGCCAGCAGCGCGTACCAAGAGACCCAGTACTTC	TRBV11-2	.	.	TRBJ2-5
CAWSLTGIQETQYF	TGTGCCTGGAGTCTGACAGGCATCCAAGAGACCCAGTACTTC	TRBV30	.	.	TRBJ2-5
CASSLRGAGGTYEQYF	TGTGCCAGCAGCTTACGGGGAGCGGGAGGAACCTACGAGCAGTACTTC	TRBV5-5	.	TRBD2	TRBJ2-7
CASSPIAANTGELFF	TGTGCCAGCAGCCCCATAGCCGCGAACACCGGGGAGCTGTTTTTT	TRBV9	.	.	TRBJ2-2
CASSSGQGAYEQYF	TGTGCCAGCAGTTCGGGACAGGGGGCTTACGAGCAGTACTTC	TRBV6-5	once	TRBD1	TRBJ2-7
CASSPTGGTDTQYF	TGTGCCAGCTCACCGACAGGGGGCACAGATACGCAGTATTTT	TRBV18	.	TRBD1	TRBJ2-3
CASSTPSGSRPEQYF	TGTGCCAGTAGTACCCCTAGCGGGAGCCGTCCCGAGCAGTACTTC	TRBV19	.	TRBD2	TRBJ2-7
CASSLARGGNHEQYF	TGCGCCAGCAGCTTGGCTCGCGGGGGGAACCACGAGCAGTACTTC	TRBV5-1	.	TRBD2	TRBJ2-7
CASSEGLAGTDTQYF	TGTGCCAGCAGCGAGGGACTAGCGGGGACAGATACGCAGTATTTT	TRBV5-4	.	TRBD2	TRBJ2-3